One sample yielded the 10 T cell receptor beta chains listed below, sequenced in a study of regulatory T cells in long-lasting Graves disease. The time point: persistent/refractory GD, antithyroid drugs over 5 years with positive TRAb. Construction of the TCR library relied on RNA isolated from PBMCs. Assembly of TCR beta libraries relied on iRepertoire HTBI primers together with Arm-PCR of CDR3 regions. TCRdb called the multiplex PCR reads again in MiXCR, with one record for every CDR3 protein. The sample shows 400,000 to 450,000 distinct CDR3 sequences, 20% to 30% of them seen only once. Sequences were derived from peripheral blood mononuclear cells (PBMCs), sampled when the disease was refractory, from a patient treated with antithyroid drugs. These receptors all come from a female donor with Graves disease.

The chain is built from TRBV6-5 and TRBJ2-7, with D perhaps matching TRBD2 (5 bases). V was clipped by 2 bases and J by 6 bases, with 14 bases between them. The CDR3 length is 14 residues. The germline V gene has CDR1 MNHEY and CDR2 SVGAGI. CDR3 sequence reads: CASSYTTSVSEQYF. As DNA, the CDR3 is TGTGCCAGCAGTTACACTACTAGTGTTTCCGAGCAGTACTTC.

The J gene is TRBJ1-2, the V gene TRBV7-9; TRBD1 agrees at 7 bases. Germline V gene data show CDR1 as SEHNR and CDR2 as FQNEAQ (reference sequence). J was trimmed by 2 bases and V by 5 bases; bases with no gene match: 8. This CDR3 region has 15 residues. CDR3 DNA sequence: TGTGCCAGCAGCGCCTGGGACAGACTCAACTATGGCTACACCTTC. As protein: CASSAWDRLNYGYTF.

This clonotype was found a few times. This chain uses TRBV6-1 with TRBJ1-5; 10 bases are a match to TRBD1. Germline loops: CDR1 MNHNS, CDR2 SASEGT. The V segment lost 6 bases and the J segment 3 bases; nucleotides outside the gene matches: 11. The CDR3 is 17 amino acids. The CDR3 loop reads CASSPAGTGVSNQPQHF. Here the CDR3 DNA reads TGTGCCAGCAGCCCAGCCGGGACAGGGGTATCCAATCAGCCCCAGCATTTT.

As for this clonotype: Sequence at one end of the junction differs from germline and may be a read error. This rearrangement joins TRBV28 to TRBJ2-7, with 9 bases fitting TRBD2. The CDR3 contains 15 residues. CDR1 is MDHEN, CDR2 SYDVKM, per germline. For the CDR3, the DNA is TGTGTCAGCCACCCGCCTGGCGGGAGGGTCCACGAGCAGTACTTC. Its protein is CVSHPPGGRVHEQYF.

The rearrangement links TRBV28 to TRBJ2-7; weak D call: TRBD2 (5 bases). This CDR3 spans 13 amino acids. CDR1 MDHEN and CDR2 SYDVKM come from the germline V gene. V lost 11 bases, J lost 0 bases, and 14 bases lay in between. CDR3 bases: TGTGCCGGGCCCCGGGAAGGCTCCTACGAGCAGTACTTC. Its protein product is CAGPREGSYEQYF.

The chain links TRBV20-1 to TRBJ2-3; 10 bases map to TRBD2. V lost 0 bases, J lost 4 bases, and 16 bases stayed unmatched. Germline V gene data show CDR1 as DFQATT and CDR2 as SNEGSKA (reference sequence). This CDR3 comprises 19 residues. The CDR3 bases are TGCAGTGCTAGAGATTCAAAAGGATTACGGCTAGCGGGAGCAGATACGCAGTATTTT. Its translation: CSARDSKGLRLAGADTQYF.

This clonotype was recorded a few times. This chain joins TRBV4-1 and TRBJ2-4; D not resolved. Trimming pared 1 base from V and 4 bases from J, leaving 17 bases between. The CDR3 is made up of 17 amino acids. Per germline, CDR1 MGHRA and CDR2 YSYEKL. The CDR3 loop reads CASSQVGILPPKNIQYF. CDR3 DNA: TGCGCCAGCAGCCAAGTCGGCATTCTCCCACCAAAAAACATTCAGTACTTC.

The rearrangement uses TRBV29-1 and TRBJ2-7; 12 bases are a match to TRBD1. In germline, CDR1 is SQVTM, CDR2 ANQGSEA. With V trimmed by 7 bases and J by 0 bases, 4 bases remained unmatched. The CDR3 loop spans 14 amino acids. In DNA form, the CDR3 reads TGCAGCGGGGGGGGACAGGGGGCCTCCTACGAGCAGTACTTC. It encodes CSGGGQGASYEQYF.

This clonotype has only a few counts. V and J are TRBV4-3 and TRBJ2-5; possibly TRBD1 for D (6 bases). V lost 0 bases and J 6 bases, leaving 14 bases between the germline ends. Per the germline V gene, CDR1 is LGHNA and CDR2 is YSLEER. The length of the CDR3 is 15 residues. CDR3 amino acids: CASSQDRAGDQTQYF. CDR3 coding DNA: TGCGCCAGCAGCCAAGATAGGGCAGGGGACCAGACCCAGTACTTC.

The V and J genes are TRBV10-3 and TRBJ1-6, with 8 bases matching TRBD1. The germline V gene has CDR1 ENHRY and CDR2 SYGVKD. Unmatched junction bases numbered 7, after V lost 3 bases and J lost 0 bases. This CDR3 is built from 18 residues. The CDR3 DNA reads TGTGCCATCAGTGACAGGGGGCCTCCTAGCTCCTATAATTCACCCCTCCACTTT. Its protein product is CAISDRGPPSSYNSPLHF.